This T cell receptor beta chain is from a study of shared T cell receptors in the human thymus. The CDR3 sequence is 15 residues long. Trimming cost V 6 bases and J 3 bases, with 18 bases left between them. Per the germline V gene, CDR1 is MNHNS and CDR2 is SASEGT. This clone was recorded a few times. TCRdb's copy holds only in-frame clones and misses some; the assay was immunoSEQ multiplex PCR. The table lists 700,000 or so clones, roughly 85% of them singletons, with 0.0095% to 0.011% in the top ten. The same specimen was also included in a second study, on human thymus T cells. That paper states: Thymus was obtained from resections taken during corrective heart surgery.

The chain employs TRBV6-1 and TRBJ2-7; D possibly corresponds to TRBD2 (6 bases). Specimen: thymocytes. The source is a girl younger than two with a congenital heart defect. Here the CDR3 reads CASRNRGTRGYEQYF. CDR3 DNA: TGTGCCAGCAGAAATCGGGGGACCCGGGGCTACGAGCAGTACTTC.